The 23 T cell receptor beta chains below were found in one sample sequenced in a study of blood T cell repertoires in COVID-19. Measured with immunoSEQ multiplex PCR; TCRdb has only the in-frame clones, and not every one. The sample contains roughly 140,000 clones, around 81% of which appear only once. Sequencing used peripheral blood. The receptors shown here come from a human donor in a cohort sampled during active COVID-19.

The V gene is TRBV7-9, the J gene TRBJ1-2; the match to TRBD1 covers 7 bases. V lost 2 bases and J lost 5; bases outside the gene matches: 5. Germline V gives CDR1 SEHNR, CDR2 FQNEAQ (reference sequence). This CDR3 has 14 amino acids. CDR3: CASSLNRGGYGYTF. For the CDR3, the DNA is TGTGCCAGCAGCTTAAACAGGGGAGGATATGGCTACACCTTC.

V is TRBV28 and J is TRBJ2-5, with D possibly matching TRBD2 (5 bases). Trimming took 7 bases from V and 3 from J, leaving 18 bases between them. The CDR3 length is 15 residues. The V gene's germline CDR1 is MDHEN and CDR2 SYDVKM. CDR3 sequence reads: CASTNIGEGEETQYF. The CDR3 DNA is TGTGCCAGCACCAACATAGGAGAGGGAGAAGAGACCCAGTACTTC.

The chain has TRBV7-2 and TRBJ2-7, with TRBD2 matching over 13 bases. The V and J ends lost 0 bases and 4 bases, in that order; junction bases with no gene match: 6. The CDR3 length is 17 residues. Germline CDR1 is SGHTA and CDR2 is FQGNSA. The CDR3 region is CASSLAGTSGTGYEQYF. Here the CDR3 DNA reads TGTGCCAGCAGCTTAGCCGGGACTAGCGGGACGGGGTACGAGCAGTACTTC.

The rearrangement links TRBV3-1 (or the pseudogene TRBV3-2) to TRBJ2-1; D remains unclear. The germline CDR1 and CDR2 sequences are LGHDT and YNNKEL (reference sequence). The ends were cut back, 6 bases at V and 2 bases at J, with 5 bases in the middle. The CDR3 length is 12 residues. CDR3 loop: CASSPTYNEQFF. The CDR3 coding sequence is TGTGCCAGCAGTCCAACCTACAATGAGCAGTTCTTC.

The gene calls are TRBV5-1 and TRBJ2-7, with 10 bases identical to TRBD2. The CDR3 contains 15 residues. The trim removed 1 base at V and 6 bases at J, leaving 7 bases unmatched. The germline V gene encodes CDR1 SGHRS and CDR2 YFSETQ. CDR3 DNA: TGCGCCAGCAGCTTGATAGAGCGGGAGGGCCGCGAGCAGTACTTC. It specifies CASSLIEREGREQYF.

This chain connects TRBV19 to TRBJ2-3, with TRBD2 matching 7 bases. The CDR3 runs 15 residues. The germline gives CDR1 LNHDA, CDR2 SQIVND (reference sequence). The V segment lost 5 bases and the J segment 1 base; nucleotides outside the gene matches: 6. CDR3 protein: CASSSSSGGTDTQYF. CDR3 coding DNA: TGTGCCAGTAGTTCCTCTAGCGGAGGCACAGATACGCAGTATTTT. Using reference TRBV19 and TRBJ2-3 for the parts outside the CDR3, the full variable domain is DGGITQSPKYLFRKEGQNVTLSCEQNLNHDAMYWYRQDPGQGLRLIYYSQIVNDFQKGDIAEGYSVSREKKESFPLTVTSAQKNPTAFYLCASSSSSGGTDTQYFGPGTRLTVL.

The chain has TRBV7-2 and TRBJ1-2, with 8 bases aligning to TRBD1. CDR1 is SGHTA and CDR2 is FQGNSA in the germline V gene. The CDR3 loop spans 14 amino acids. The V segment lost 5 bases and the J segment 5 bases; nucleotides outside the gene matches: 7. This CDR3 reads CASSQTGALYGYTF. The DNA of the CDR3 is TGTGCCAGCAGCCAGACAGGGGCCCTTTATGGCTACACCTTC.

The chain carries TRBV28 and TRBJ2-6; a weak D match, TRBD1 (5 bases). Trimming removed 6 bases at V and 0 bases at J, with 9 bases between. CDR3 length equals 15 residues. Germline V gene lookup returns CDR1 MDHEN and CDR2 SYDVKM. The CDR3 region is CASSRTGSGANVLTF. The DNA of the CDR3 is TGTGCCAGCAGCCGAACAGGCTCTGGGGCCAACGTCCTGACTTTC. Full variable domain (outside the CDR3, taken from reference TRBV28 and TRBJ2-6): DVKVTQSSRYLVKRTGEKVFLECVQDMDHENMFWYRQDPGLGLRLIYFSYDVKMKEKGDIPEGYSVSREKKERFSLILESASTNQTSMYLCASSRTGSGANVLTFGAGSRLTVL.

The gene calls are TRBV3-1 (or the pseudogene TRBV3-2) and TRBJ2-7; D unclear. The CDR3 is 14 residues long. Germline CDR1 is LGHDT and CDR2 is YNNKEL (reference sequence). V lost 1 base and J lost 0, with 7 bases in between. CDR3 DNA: TGTGCCAGCAGCCAAGCGGTGTACTCCTACGAGCAGTACTTC. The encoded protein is CASSQAVYSYEQYF.

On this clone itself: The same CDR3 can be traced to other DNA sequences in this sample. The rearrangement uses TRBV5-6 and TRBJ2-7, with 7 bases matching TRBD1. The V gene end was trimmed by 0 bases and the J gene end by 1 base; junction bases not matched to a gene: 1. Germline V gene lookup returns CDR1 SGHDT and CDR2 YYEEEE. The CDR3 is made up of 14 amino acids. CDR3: CASSLAGGSYEQYF. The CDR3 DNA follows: TGTGCCAGCAGCTTGGCAGGGGGATCCTACGAGCAGTACTTC.

The CDR3 DNA reads TGTGCCAGCAGTCCTGGAGGAGGGATAGATACGCAGTATTTT. It codes for CASSPGGGIDTQYF. The gene calls are TRBV6-5 and TRBJ2-3; perhaps TRBD2 as D (6 bases). Germline V gives CDR1 MNHEY, CDR2 SVGAGI. The V and J ends lost 5 bases and 5 bases respectively, with 14 bases between them. The CDR3 is made up of 14 amino acids.

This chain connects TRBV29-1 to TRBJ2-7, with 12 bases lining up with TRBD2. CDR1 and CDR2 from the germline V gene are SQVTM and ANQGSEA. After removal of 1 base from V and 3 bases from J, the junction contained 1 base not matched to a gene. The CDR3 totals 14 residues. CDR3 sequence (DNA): TGCAGCGTTGAAGGGACTAGCGGGAACTACGAGCAGTACTTC. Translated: CSVEGTSGNYEQYF.

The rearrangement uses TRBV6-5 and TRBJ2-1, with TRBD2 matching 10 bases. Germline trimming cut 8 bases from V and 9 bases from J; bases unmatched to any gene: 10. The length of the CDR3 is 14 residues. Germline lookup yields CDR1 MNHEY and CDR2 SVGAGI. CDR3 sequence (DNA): TGTGCCAGCCAGCGGGAGGGCCGGGGGGTTGAGCAGTTCTTC. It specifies CASQREGRGVEQFF.

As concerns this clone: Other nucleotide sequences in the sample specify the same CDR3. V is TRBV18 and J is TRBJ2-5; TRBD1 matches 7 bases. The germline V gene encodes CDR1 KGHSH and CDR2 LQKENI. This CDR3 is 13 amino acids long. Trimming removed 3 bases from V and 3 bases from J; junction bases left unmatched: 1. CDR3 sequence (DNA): TGTGCCAGCTCACCCGGACAGGAAGAGACCCAGTACTTC. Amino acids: CASSPGQEETQYF.

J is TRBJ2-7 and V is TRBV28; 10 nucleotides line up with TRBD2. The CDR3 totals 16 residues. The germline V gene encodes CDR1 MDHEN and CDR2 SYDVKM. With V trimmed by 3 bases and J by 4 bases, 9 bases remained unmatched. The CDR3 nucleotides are TGTGCCAGCAGTTTGTCTCTAGCGGGAGCCTTATACGAGCAGTACTTC. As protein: CASSLSLAGALYEQYF.

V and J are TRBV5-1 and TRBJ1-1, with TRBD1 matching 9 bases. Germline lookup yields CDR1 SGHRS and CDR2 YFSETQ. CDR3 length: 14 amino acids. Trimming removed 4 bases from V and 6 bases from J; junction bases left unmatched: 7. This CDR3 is CASSTGQGSAEAFF. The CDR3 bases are TGCGCCAGCAGCACCGGACAGGGGTCGGCTGAAGCTTTCTTT.

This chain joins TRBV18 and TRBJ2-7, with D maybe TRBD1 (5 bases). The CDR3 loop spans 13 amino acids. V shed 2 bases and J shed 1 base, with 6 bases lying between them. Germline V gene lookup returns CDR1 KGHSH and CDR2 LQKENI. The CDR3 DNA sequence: TGTGCCAGCTCACCAGGGGCATCCTACGAGCAGTACTTC. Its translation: CASSPGASYEQYF. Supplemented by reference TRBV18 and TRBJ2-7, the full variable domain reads NAGVMQNPRHLVRRRGQEARLRCSPMKGHSHVYWYRQLPEEGLKFMVYLQKENIIDESGMPKERFSAEFPKEGPSILRIQQVVRGDSAAYFCASSPGASYEQYFGPGTRLTVT.

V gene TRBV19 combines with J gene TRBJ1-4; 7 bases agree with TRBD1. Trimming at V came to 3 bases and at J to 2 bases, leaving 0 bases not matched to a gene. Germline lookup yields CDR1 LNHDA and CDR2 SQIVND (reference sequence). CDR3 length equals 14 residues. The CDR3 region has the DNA TGTGCCAGTAGTATGACAGGGACTAATGAAAAACTGTTTTTT. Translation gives CASSMTGTNEKLFF.

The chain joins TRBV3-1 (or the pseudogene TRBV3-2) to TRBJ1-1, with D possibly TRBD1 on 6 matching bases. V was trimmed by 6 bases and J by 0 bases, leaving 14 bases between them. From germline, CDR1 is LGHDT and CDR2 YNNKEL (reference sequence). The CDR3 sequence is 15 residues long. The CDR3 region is CASSKQGSLNTEAFF. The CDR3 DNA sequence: TGTGCCAGCAGTAAACAGGGTTCCCTGAACACTGAAGCTTTCTTT.

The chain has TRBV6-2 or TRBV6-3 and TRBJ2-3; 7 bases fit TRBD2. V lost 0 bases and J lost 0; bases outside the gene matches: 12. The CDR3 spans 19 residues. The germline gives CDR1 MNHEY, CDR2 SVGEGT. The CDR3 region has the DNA TGTGCCAGCAGTTACTCGATAGGAGAAGCGGGGTCTAGCACAGATACGCAGTATTTT. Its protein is CASSYSIGEAGSSTDTQYF.

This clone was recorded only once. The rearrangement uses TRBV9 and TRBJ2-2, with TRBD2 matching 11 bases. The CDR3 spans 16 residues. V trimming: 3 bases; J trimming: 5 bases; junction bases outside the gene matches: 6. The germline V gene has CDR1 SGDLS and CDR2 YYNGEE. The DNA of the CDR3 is TGTGCCAGCAGCGAAACTAGCGGGAGTGGTACCGGGGAGCTGTTTTTT. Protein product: CASSETSGSGTGELFF.

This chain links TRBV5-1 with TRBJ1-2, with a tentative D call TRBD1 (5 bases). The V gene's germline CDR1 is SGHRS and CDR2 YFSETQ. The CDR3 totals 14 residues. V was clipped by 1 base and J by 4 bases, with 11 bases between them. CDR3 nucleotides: TGCGCCAGCAGCTTGAACCGGGACTCCTATGGCTACACCTTC. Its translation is CASSLNRDSYGYTF.

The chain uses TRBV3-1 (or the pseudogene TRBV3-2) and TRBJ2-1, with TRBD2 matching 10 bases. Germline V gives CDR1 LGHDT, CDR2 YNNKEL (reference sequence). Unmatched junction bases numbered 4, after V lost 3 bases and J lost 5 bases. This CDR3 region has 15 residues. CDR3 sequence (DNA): TGTGCCAGCAGCCAGTCCGGACTAGCGGACAATGAGCAGTTCTTC. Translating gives CASSQSGLADNEQFF.